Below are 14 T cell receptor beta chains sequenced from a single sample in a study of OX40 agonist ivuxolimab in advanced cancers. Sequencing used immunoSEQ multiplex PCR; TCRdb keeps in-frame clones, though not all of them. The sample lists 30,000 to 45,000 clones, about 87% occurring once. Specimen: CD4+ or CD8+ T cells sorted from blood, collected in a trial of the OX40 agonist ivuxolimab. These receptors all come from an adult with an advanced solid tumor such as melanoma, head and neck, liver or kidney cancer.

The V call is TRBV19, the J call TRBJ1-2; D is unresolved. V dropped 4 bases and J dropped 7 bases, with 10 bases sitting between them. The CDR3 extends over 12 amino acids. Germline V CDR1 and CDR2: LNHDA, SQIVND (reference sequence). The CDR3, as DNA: TGTGCCAGTAGTACCCAAGCCGGTGGCTACACCTTC. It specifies CASSTQAGGYTF.

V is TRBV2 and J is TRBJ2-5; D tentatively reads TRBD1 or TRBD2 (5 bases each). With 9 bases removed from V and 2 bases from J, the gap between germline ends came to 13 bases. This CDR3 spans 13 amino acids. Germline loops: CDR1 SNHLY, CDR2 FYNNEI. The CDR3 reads CASIRDDQETQYF. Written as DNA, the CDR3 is TGTGCCAGTATCCGGGACGATCAAGAGACCCAGTACTTC.

For the CDR3, the DNA is TGTGCCAGCAGCCTGACTAGCGGGGGGGCCGCTGAGCAGTTCTTC. Protein sequence: CASSLTSGGAAEQFF. The chain couples TRBV5-5 to TRBJ2-1, with 14 bases fitting TRBD2. Germline trimming cut 4 bases from V and 9 bases from J; bases unmatched to any gene: 6. Germline CDR1 and CDR2: SGHKS and YYEKEE (reference sequence). The CDR3 runs 15 residues.

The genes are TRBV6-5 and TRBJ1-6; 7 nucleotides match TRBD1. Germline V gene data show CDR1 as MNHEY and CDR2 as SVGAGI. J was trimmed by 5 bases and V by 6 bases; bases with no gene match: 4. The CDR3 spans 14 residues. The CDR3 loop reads CASRPGTDNSPLHF. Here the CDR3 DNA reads TGTGCCAGCAGGCCCGGGACAGATAATTCACCCCTCCACTTT.

CDR3 sequence reads: CASSLGLAGGPYTDTQYF. CDR3 coding DNA: TGTGCCAGCAGCCTGGGACTAGCGGGAGGGCCGTACACAGATACGCAGTATTTT. The chain links TRBV5-4 to TRBJ2-3, with 16 bases matching TRBD2. The germline gives CDR1 SGHNT, CDR2 YYREEE (reference sequence). The CDR3 has 18 residues. The junction had 7 bases not matched to a gene; V was cut back by 4 bases and J by 2 bases.

The CDR3 sequence is CAISERGDSYGYTF. CDR3 nucleotides: TGTGCCATCAGTGAGAGGGGGGACAGCTATGGCTACACCTTC. V and J are TRBV10-3 and TRBJ1-2, with 7 positions matching TRBD1. Germline V lookup: CDR1 ENHRY, CDR2 SYGVKD. This CDR3 is built from 14 residues. The J segment lost 4 bases and the V segment lost 2 bases, leaving 4 bases of the junction unmatched.

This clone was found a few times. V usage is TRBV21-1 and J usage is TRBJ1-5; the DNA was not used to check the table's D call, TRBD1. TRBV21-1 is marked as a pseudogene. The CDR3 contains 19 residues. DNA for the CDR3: TGTGCCAGCAGCAGACCGGGACAGGGAATAAGGTGTGGCAATCAGCCCCAGCATTTT. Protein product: CASSRPGQGIRCGNQPQHF.

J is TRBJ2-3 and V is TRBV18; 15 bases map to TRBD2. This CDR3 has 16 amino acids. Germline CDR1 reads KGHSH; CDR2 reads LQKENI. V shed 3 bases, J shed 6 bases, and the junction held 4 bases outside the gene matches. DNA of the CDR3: TGTGCCAGCTCACCGGGGACTAGCGGGAGGATGGATACGCAGTATTTT. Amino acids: CASSPGTSGRMDTQYF. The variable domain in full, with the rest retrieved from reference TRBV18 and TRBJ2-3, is NAGVMQNPRHLVRRRGQEARLRCSPMKGHSHVYWYRQLPEEGLKFMVYLQKENIIDESGMPKERFSAEFPKEGPSILRIQQVVRGDSAAYFCASSPGTSGRMDTQYFGPGTRLTVL.

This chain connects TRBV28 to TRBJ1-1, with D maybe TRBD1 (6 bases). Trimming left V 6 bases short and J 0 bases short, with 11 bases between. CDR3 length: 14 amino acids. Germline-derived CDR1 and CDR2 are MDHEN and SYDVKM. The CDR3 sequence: CASRGDTMNTEAFF. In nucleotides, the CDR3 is TGTGCCAGCAGGGGGGACACTATGAACACTGAAGCTTTCTTT.

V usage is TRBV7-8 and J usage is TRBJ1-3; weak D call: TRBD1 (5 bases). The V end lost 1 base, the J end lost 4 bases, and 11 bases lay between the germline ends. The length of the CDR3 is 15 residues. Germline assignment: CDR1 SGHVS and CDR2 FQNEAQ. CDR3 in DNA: TGTGCCAGCAGCTTAGACAGGTCATCCGGAAACACCATATATTTT. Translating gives CASSLDRSSGNTIYF. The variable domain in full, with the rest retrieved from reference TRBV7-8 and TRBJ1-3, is GAGVSQSPRYKVAKRGQDVALRCDPISGHVSLFWYQQALGQGPEFLTYFQNEAQLDKSGLPSDRFFAERPEGSVSTLKIQRTQQEDSAVYLCASSLDRSSGNTIYFGEGSWLTVV.

The CDR3 nucleotides are TGTGCCAGCAGTGAACTCAGGGGCTACGAGCAGTACTTC. This encodes CASSELRGYEQYF. The rearrangement uses TRBV6-1 and TRBJ2-7; a possible D gene is TRBD1 (6 bases). The germline V gene has CDR1 MNHNS and CDR2 SASEGT. V was shortened by 2 bases and J by 3 bases, with 8 bases between the two germline ends. The CDR3 loop spans 13 amino acids.

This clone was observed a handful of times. In DNA form, the CDR3 reads TGCGCCAGCAGCTTGGCGTTTGGAGGGGGCCGACCGGAAGCTTTCTTT. It yields the protein CASSLAFGGGRPEAFF. This chain uses TRBV5-1 with TRBJ1-1, with 7 bases identical to TRBD1. Germline trimming cut 0 bases from V and 8 bases from J; bases unmatched to any gene: 13. The CDR3 totals 16 residues. Germline CDR1 SGHRS, CDR2 YFSETQ.

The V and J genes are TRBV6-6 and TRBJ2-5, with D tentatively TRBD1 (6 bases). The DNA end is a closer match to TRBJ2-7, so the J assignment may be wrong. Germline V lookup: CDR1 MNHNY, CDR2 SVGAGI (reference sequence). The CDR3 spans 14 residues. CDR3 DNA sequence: TGTGCCAGCAGCCCTCGGGACACCTCCTACGAGCAGTACTTC. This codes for CASSPRDTSYEQYF.

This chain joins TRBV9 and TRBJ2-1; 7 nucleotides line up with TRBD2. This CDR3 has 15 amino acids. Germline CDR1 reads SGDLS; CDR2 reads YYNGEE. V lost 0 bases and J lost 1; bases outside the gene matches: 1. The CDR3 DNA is TGTGCCAGCAGCGTAGACGGGAGGTCCTACAATGAGCAGTTCTTC. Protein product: CASSVDGRSYNEQFF.